This T cell receptor beta chain derives from a study of graft-versus-host responses after intestinal transplantation. On the study more broadly: The study gave all recipients anti-thymocyte globulin induction, then tacrolimus and steroids for roughly 3 years.

The V gene lost 0 bases and the J gene lost 8 bases, with 19 bases spanning the gap. The CDR3 sequence is 15 residues long. Germline CDR1 reads GTSNPN; CDR2 reads SVGIG (reference sequence). In the case of this clone: What it recognizes is unknown.

Profiling relied on immunoSEQ multiplex PCR, and the TCRdb table lists in-frame clones only, not all of them. The sample has about 57,000 clones; over 85% are singletons. Study observations and caveats: Across patients carrying graft-donor T cell macrochimerism, allografts held high graft-versus-host to host-versus-graft clonal ratios.

The receptor was isolated from a human patient who received an intestinal transplant, so some T cells may come from the graft donor. The V and J genes are TRBV30 and TRBJ1-2; a weak D match, TRBD1 (6 bases). The sample in question was PBMCs, obtained 26 days after transplant. The CDR3: CAWSVGGRTGRGYTF. DNA of the CDR3: TGTGCCTGGAGTGTCGGGGGGCGCACGGGAAGGGGCTACACCTTC.